This is a list of T cell receptor beta chains from one sample in a study of blood T cell repertoires in COVID-19. TCRdb keeps only in-frame clones here, not all; method: immunoSEQ multiplex PCR. The table records more than 110,000 clones, around 82% of them present only once. What was sequenced was peripheral blood. The receptors stem from a human donor in a cohort sampled during active COVID-19. Both conserved end residues are part of each CDR3.

len | j_gene | v_gene | CDR3aa
14 | TRBJ1-2 | TRBV28 | CASRAAGAVYGYTF
14 | TRBJ1-5 | TRBV5-8 | CASSRGGSNQPQHF
13 | TRBJ1-2 | TRBV12-3/TRBV12-4 | CASNRDKSYGYTF
14 | TRBJ2-7 | TRBV5-1 | CASSAGQAFYEQYF
12 | TRBJ1-4 | TRBV6-5 | CASGQRGEKLFF
14 | TRBJ2-7 | TRBV7-2 | CASSLGGVDYEQYF
12 | TRBJ2-5 | TRBV9 | CASSANQETQYF
15 | TRBJ1-6 | TRBV27 | CASSFYSPYNSPLHF
14 | TRBJ2-1 | TRBV2 | CASSGDRAYNEQFF
15 | TRBJ1-6 | TRBV4-1 | CASKFDLGSNSPLHF
13 | TRBJ1-2 | TRBV18 | CASSRGGNYGYTF
17 | TRBJ2-2 | TRBV5-5 | CASSLEEGRGNTGELFF
22 | TRBJ1-5 | TRBV21-1 | CASSKGGNRRPLPYSCNQPQHF
13 | TRBJ2-7 | TRBV21-1 | CARGTSATYEQYF
14 | TRBJ1-2 | TRBV6-5 | CASSLSRDTYGYTF
15 | TRBJ2-3 | TRBV12-5 | CASGGQGGRTDTQYF
14 | TRBJ1-6 | TRBV6-4 | CASRPGQGSSPLHF
13 | TRBJ2-7 | TRBV6-5 | CASNRDMSYEQYF
15 | TRBJ2-1 | TRBV5-1 | CASSLVANRYNEQFF
18 | TRBJ2-1 | TRBV6-1 | CASSARDMLGTSYNEQFF
19 | TRBJ1-4 | TRBV12-5 | CASGLYGQQGPGTNEKLFF
15 | TRBJ2-5 | TRBV2 | CASRNRDQMRETQYF
14 | TRBJ1-5 | TRBV19 | CASSIGQVGQPQHF
12 | TRBJ1-1 | TRBV4-1 | CASSPGNTEAFF
19 | TRBJ1-5 | TRBV2 | CASSHQGGGWVNSNQPQHF
15 | TRBJ1-1 | TRBV6-6 | CASSYSIGRGRDAFF
13 | TRBJ1-2 | TRBV28 | CASSSGGVYGYTF
13 | TRBJ2-7 | TRBV7-2 | CASSLGTAYEQYF
11 | TRBJ2-2 | TRBV2 | CASSVSGELFF
14 | TRBJ2-3 | TRBV28 | CASTRTGDTDTQYF
13 | TRBJ1-5 | TRBV24-1 | CATSEGGWQPQHF